The entry that follows covers one T cell receptor (beta chain) sequence. Its specificity is unknown. The data belong to a study of blood T cells in healthy people across ages. Findings and caveats of the study: Age advanced and TCR beta diversity per million T cells fell, roughly linearly.

Then a second PCR, running roughly 7 to 12 cycles, was carried out with a sample-barcoded 5' primer and a J-beta primer mix. Each CDR3 protein gets one entry after TCRdb re-called the 5' RACE reads with MiXCR. The sample lists some 930,000 distinct CDR3 sequences; 25% to 35% were seen once. The same sample was also used in a study of T cells of mothers and their children. That study adds: The cDNA synthesis received all extracted RNA, at 1.5 ug per 15 ul.

The receptor was isolated from a woman aged 35 to 49 in good health. Sequencing was performed on blood.

This chain's CDR3 is CASSYRTGGPLNTEAFF. The CDR3, as DNA: TGTGCCAGCAGTTACCGGACAGGGGGACCCTTGAACACTGAAGCTTTCTTT. The chain joins TRBV6-5 to TRBJ1-1; TRBD1 matches 10 bases. J was trimmed by 0 bases and V by 2 bases; bases with no gene match: 6. Germline loops: CDR1 MNHEY, CDR2 SVGAGI. The CDR3 runs to 17 residues.